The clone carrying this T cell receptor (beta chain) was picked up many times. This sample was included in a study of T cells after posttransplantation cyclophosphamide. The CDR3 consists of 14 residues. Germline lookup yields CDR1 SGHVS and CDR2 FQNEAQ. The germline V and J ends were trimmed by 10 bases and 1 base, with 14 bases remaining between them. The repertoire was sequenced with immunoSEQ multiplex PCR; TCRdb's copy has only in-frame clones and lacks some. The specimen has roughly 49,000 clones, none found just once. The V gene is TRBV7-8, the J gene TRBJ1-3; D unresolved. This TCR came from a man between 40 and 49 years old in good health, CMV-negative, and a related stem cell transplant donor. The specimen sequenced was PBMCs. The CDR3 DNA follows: TGTGCCACCCTTCGAGGAAGTTCTGGAAACACCATATATTTT. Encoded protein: CATLRGSSGNTIYF.